A selection of T cell receptor beta chains follows, all from one sample in a study of shared clonotypes between healthy human individuals. Assay used: immunoSEQ multiplex PCR; TCRdb lists only in-frame clones, some missing. This sample has about 2.2 million clones, with more than 85% found just once. The sample was naive CD8+ T cells from PBMCs. The receptors were gathered from a man younger than 35 in good health. Some clones in this sample may be carry-over from other donors' samples. CDR3s include the opening cysteine and the closing phenylalanine or tryptophan. D genes are given only for firm matches. Clone size is given for some rows only: seen once, a few or many times, or a class if the clone is expanded.

TRBV13	TRBD1	TRBJ1-2	-	TGTGCCAGCAGCCAGACAGGGTTGGGCACCTATGGCTACACCTTC	CASSQTGLGTYGYTF
TRBV6-6	-	TRBJ1-5	-	TGTGCCAGCAGTTCTCGACAGGGCAATCAGCCCCAGCATTTT	CASSSRQGNQPQHF
TRBV13	-	TRBJ2-1	-	TGTGCCAGCAGCCCCACCTGGGAGGGGGACCCCAATGAGCAGTTCTTC	CASSPTWEGDPNEQFF
TRBV11-3	-	TRBJ2-1	-	TGTGCCAGCAGCTTAGACCGGAACTACAATGAGCAGTTCTTC	CASSLDRNYNEQFF
TRBV11-2	-	TRBJ2-2	-	TGTGCCAGCAGCCCCCCGTTTCTCACGAACACCGGGGAGCTGTTTTTT	CASSPPFLTNTGELFF
TRBV28	-	TRBJ2-2	-	TGTGCCAGCAGTGGGCAGGGCTGGACCGGGGAGCTGTTTTTT	CASSGQGWTGELFF
TRBV4-1	-	TRBJ2-5	-	TGCGCCAGCAGCGCGGGGTTTCAAGAGACCCAGTACTTC	CASSAGFQETQYF
TRBV11-2	-	TRBJ2-5	-	TGTGCCAGCAGCTTAAGGGCAGAACAAGAGACCCAGTACTTC	CASSLRAEQETQYF
TRBV11-2	TRBD1	TRBJ1-4	-	TGTGCCAGCAGCACCAGACAGGGGGCAATGGCTAATGAAAAACTGTTTTTT	CASSTRQGAMANEKLFF
TRBV4-1	-	TRBJ2-1	-	TGCGCCAGCAGCCCCCCAGGGACTGCCTTAGGTGAGCAGTTCTTC	CASSPPGTALGEQFF
TRBV7-6	-	TRBJ2-5	-	TGTGCCAGCAGCTTGGTTGCAGGCGGGCGTCAAGAGACCCAGTACTTC	CASSLVAGGRQETQYF
TRBV5-1	TRBD1	TRBJ2-5	-	TGCGCCAGCAGCTTGGGGAGGACAGGCCTTCAAGAGACCCAGTACTTC	CASSLGRTGLQETQYF
TRBV11-2	TRBD2	TRBJ2-5	once	TGTGCCAGCAGCTTAGAGCGGGGGACCCAAGAGACCCAGTACTTC	CASSLERGTQETQYF
TRBV29-1	-	TRBJ2-2	-	TGCAGCGTTGAAGGGCAGAACACCGGGGAGCTGTTTTTT	CSVEGQNTGELFF